This T cell receptor (beta chain) was profiled in a study of T cells in Graves' hyperthyroidism and ophthalmopathy. TCR beta CDR3 regions were amplified from RNA. A first-round RT-PCR of the TCR CDR3 used the HTBI primer set. TCRdb re-derived calls from the multiplex PCR reads in MiXCR, one entry per CDR3 protein. The sample includes over 250,000 distinct CDR3 sequences, less than 30% of them seen just once. This clonotype was detected ten times or more. Trimming at V came to 6 bases and at J to 2 bases, leaving 12 bases not matched to a gene. This CDR3 comprises 16 residues. Germline CDR1 and CDR2: SGHNT and YENEEA.

Source material: blood. The V and J genes are TRBV11-3 and TRBJ2-7, with 8 bases aligning to TRBD2. The TCR comes from a man aged 35 to 55 with Graves' hyperthyroidism that later progressed to Graves' ophthalmopathy. The CDR3 protein is CASRKGGTRATYEQYF. CDR3 DNA: TGTGCCAGCAGAAAAGGGGGGACTAGGGCCACCTACGAGCAGTACTTC.